This T cell receptor beta chain was recorded in a study of T cell repertoires in cytomegalovirus infection. In the study overall: CMV epitopes used comprised recently identified HLA-C-restricted ones and well-studied HLA-B-restricted ones. CMV infection and matching HLA type were both indicated by public TCR beta signatures. Findings and caveats of the study: Cumulative public TCR beta family frequency identified carriers of CMV plus the relevant HLA. HLA-C-restricted CMV-specific TCR beta clonotypes prevailed in the ex vivo response.

This clonotype was counted between two and nine times. The antigen remains undetermined. J lost 3 bases, V lost 1 base, and 8 bases had no gene match. CDR1 is DFQATT, CDR2 SNEGSKA, per germline (reference sequence). CDR3 size: 17 residues. TCRdb recomputed calls from the reads with MiXCR, one row per CDR3 protein. The sample holds some 940,000 distinct CDR3 sequences, roughly 31% seen once. This specimen consisted of cultured CD8+ T cells from PBMCs, obtained from culture after CMV antigen stimulation. The J gene is TRBJ2-3, the V gene TRBV20-1; TRBD2 matches 12 bases. This receptor was taken from a human donor in good health (CMV status not recorded). Some clones in this sample may be carry-over from other donors' samples. CDR3 nucleotides: TGCAGTGCTAGAGCCCCCCGACTAGCGGGGGAGACAGATACGCAGTATTTT. Protein product: CSARAPRLAGETDTQYF.